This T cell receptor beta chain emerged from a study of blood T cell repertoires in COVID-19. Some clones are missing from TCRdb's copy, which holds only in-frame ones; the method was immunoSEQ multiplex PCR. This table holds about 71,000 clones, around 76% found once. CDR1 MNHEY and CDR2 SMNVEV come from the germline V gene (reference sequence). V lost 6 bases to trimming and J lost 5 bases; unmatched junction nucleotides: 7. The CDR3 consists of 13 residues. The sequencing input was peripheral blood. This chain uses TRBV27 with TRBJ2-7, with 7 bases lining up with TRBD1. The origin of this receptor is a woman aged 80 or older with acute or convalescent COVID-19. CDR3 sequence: CASRRQGGHEQYF. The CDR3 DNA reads TGTGCCAGCAGGAGACAGGGTGGTCACGAGCAGTACTTC.